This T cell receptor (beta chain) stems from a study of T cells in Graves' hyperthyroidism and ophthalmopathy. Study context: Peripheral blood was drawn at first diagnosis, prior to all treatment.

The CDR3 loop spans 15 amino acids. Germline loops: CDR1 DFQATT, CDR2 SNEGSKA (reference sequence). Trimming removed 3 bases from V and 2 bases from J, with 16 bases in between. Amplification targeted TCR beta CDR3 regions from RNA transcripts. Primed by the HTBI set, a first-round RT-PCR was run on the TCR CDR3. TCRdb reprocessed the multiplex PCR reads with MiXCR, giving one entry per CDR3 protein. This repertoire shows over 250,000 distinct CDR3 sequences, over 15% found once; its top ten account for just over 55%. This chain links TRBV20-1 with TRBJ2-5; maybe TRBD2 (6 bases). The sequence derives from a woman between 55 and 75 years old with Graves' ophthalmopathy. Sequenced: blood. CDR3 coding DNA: TGCAGTGCTAGGGCTAACGGGGGAGTTCAAGAGACCCAGTACTTC. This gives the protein CSARANGGVQETQYF.